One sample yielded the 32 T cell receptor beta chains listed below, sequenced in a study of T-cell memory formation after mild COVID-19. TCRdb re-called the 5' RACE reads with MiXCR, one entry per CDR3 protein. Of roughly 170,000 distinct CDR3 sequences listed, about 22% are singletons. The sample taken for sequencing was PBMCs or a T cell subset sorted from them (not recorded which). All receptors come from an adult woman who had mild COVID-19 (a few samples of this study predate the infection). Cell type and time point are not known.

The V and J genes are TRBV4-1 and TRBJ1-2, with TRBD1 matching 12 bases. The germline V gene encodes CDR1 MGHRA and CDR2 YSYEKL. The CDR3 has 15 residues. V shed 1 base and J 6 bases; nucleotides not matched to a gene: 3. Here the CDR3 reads CASSQVGTGGHGYTF. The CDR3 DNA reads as TGCGCCAGCAGCCAAGTCGGGACAGGGGGCCATGGCTACACCTTC.

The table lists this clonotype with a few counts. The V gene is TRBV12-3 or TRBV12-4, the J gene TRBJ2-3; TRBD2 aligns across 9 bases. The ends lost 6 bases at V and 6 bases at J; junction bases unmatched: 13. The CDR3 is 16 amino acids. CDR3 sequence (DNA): TGTGCCAGCAGCCGCCCGACTAGCGGCCTAGGGGATACGCAGTATTTT. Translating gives CASSRPTSGLGDTQYF.

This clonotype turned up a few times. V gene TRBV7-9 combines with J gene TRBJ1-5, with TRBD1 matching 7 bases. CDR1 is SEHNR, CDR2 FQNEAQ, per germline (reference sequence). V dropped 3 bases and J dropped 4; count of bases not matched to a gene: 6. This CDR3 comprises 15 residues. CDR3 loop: CASSFEAGGNQPQHF. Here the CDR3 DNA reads TGTGCCAGCAGCTTTGAGGCAGGGGGTAATCAGCCCCAGCATTTT.

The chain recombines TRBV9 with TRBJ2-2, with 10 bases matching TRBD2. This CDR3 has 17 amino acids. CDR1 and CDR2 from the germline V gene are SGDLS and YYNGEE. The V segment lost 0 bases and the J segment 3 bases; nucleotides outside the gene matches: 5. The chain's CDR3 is CASSVEDSGGYTGELFF. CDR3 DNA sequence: TGTGCCAGCAGCGTAGAAGATAGCGGGGGGTACACCGGGGAGCTGTTTTTT.

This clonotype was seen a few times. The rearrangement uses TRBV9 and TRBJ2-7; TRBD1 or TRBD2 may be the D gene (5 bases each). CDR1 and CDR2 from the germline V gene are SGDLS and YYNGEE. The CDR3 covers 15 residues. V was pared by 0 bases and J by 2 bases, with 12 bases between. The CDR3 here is CASSVAKQGAYEQYF. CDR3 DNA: TGTGCCAGCAGCGTAGCTAAGCAGGGAGCCTACGAGCAGTACTTC.

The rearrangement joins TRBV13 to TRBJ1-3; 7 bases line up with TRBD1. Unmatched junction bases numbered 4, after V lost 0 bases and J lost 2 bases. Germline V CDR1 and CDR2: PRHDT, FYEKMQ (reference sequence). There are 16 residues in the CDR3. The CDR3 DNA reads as TGTGCCAGCAGCTTAGGACAGGGGAGCCCTGGAAACACCATATATTTT. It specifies CASSLGQGSPGNTIYF.

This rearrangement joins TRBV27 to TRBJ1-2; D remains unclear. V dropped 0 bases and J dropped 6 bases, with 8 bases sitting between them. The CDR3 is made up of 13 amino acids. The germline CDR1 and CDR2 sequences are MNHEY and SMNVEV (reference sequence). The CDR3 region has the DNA TGTGCCAGCAGTTTATCTAAGAGTCATGGCTACACCTTC. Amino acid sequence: CASSLSKSHGYTF.

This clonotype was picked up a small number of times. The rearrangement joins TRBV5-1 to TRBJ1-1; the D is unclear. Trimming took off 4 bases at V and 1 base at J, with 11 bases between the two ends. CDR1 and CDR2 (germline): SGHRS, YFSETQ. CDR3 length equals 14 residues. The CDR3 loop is CASSPYDGNTEAFF. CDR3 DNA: TGCGCCAGCAGCCCCTACGACGGGAACACTGAAGCTTTCTTT.

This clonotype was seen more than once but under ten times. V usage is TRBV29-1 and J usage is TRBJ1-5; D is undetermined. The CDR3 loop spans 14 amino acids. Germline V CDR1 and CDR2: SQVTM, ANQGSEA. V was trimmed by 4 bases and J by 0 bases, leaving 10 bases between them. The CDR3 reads CSVVGSDSNQPQHF. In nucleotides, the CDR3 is TGCAGCGTTGTAGGTTCGGATAGCAATCAGCCCCAGCATTTT.

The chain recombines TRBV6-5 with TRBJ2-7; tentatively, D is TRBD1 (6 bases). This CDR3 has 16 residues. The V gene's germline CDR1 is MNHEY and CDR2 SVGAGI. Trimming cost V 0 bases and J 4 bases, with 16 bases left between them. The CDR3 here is CASSYSSIQGQYEQYF. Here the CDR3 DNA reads TGTGCCAGCAGTTACTCGAGTATCCAGGGGCAATACGAGCAGTACTTC.

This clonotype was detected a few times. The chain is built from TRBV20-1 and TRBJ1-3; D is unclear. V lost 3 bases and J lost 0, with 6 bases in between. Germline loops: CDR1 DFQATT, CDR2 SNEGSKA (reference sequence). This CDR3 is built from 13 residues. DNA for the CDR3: TGCAGTGCTAGTCTCGCCTCTGGAAACACCATATATTTT. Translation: CSASLASGNTIYF.

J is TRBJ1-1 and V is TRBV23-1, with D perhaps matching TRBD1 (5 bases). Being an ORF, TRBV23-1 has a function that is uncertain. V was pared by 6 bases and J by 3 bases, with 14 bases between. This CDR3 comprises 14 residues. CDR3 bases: TGCGCCAGCAGCCCTCCAGGGAATGACACTGAAGCTTTCTTT. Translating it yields CASSPPGNDTEAFF.

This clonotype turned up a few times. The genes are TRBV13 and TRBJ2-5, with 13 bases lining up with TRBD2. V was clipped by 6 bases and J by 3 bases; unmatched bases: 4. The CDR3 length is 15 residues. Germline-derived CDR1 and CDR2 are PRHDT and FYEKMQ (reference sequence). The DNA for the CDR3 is TGTGCCAGCAGTCCACTAGCGGGGGGGAAAGAGACCCAGTACTTC. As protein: CASSPLAGGKETQYF.

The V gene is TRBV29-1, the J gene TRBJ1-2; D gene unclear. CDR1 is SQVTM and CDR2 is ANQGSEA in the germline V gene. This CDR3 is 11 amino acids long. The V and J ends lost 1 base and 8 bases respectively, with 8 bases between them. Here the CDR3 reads CSVEGDSGYTF. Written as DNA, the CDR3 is TGCAGCGTTGAAGGGGATAGCGGCTACACCTTC.

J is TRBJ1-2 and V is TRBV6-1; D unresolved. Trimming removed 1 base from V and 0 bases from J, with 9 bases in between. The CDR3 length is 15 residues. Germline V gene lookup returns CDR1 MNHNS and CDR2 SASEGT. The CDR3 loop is CASSEVTGTNYGYTF. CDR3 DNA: TGTGCCAGCAGTGAAGTCACGGGAACTAACTATGGCTACACCTTC.

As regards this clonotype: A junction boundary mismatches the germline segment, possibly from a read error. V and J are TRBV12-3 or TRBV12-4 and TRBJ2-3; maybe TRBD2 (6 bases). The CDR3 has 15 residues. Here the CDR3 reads CDSSSRGISTDTQYF. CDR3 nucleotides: TGTGACAGCAGCAGTCGGGGGATTAGCACAGATACGCAGTATTTT.

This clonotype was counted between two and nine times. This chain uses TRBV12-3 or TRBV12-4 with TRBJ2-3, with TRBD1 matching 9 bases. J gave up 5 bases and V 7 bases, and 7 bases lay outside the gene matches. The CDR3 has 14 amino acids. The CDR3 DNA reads TGTGCCAGCACCCCGGGACAGGGCAGAGATACGCAGTATTTT. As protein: CASTPGQGRDTQYF.

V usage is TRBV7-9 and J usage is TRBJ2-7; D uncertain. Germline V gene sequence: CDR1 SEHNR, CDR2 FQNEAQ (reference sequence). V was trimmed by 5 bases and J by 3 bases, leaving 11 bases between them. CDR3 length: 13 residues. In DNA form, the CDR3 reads TGTGCCAGCAGCGGAGTCAAGGGCTACGAGCAGTACTTC. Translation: CASSGVKGYEQYF.

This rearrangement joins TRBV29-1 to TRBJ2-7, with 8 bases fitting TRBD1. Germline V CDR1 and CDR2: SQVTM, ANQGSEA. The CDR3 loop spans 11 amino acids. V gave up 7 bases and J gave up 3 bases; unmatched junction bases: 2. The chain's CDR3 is CSAGQGYEQYF. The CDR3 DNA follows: TGCAGCGCCGGACAGGGCTACGAGCAGTACTTC.

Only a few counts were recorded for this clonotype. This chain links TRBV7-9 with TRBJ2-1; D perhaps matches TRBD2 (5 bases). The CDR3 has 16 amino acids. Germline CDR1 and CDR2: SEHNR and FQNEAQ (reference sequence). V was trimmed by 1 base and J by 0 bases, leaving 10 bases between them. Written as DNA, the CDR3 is TGTGCCAGCAGCTTAGGCTGGGAGAGCTCCTACAATGAGCAGTTCTTC. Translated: CASSLGWESSYNEQFF.

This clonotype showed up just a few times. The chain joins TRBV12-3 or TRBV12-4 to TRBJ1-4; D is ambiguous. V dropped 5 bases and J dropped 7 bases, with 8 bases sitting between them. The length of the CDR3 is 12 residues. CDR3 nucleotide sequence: TGTGCCAGCAGTCCCCTCGGTGAAAAACTGTTTTTT. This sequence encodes CASSPLGEKLFF.

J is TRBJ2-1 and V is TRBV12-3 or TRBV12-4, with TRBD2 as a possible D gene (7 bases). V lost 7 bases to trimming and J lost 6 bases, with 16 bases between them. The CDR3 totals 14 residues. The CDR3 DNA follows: TGTGCCAGCACCCTAGGGGGGGGGTTCAATGAGCAGTTCTTC. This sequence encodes CASTLGGGFNEQFF.

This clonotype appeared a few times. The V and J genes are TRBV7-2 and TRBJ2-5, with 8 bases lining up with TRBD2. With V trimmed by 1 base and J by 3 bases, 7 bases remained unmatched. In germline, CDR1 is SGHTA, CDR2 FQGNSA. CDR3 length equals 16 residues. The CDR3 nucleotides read TGTGCCAGCAGCTTAGGGGTAGCGGGGCTGAAAGAGACCCAGTACTTC. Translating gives CASSLGVAGLKETQYF.

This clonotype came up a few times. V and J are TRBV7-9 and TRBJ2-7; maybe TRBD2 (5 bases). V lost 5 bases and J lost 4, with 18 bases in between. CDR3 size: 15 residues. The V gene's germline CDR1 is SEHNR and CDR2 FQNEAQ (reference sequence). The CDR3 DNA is TGTGCCAGCAGCCCCCGGGGTAGAAGTCTATACGAGCAGTACTTC. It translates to CASSPRGRSLYEQYF.

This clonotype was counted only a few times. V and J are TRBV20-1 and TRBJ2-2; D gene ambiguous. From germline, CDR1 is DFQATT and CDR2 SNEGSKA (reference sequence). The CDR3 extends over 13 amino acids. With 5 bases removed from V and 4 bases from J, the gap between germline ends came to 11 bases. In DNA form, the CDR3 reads TGCAGTGCTCCCGCCGATGGCACCGGGGAGCTGTTTTTT. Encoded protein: CSAPADGTGELFF.

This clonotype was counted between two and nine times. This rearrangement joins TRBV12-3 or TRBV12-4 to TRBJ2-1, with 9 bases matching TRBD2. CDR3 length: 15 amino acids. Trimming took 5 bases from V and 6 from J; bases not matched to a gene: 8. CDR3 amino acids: CASSEPAGGTNEQFF. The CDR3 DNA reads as TGTGCCAGCAGTGAGCCCGCGGGAGGGACCAATGAGCAGTTCTTC.

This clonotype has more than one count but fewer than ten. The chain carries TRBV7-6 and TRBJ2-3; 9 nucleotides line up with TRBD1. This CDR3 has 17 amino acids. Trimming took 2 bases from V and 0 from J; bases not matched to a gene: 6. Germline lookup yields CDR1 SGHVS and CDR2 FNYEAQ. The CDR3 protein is CASSLLPGTGSTDTQYF. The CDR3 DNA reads TGTGCCAGCAGCTTATTACCGGGGACAGGGAGCACAGATACGCAGTATTTT.

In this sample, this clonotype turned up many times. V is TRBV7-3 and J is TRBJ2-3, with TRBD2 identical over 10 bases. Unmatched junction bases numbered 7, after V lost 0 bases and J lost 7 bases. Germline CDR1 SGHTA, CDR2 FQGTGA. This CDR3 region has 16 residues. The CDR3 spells CASSLTLAGVENTQYF. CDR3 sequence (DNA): TGTGCCAGCAGCTTAACGCTAGCGGGAGTGGAGAATACGCAGTATTTT.

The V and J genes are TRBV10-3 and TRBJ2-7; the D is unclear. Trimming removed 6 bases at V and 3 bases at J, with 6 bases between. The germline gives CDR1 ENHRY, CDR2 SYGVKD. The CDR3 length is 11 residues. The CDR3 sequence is CAIREDYEQYF. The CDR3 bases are TGTGCCATCAGAGAGGACTACGAGCAGTACTTC.

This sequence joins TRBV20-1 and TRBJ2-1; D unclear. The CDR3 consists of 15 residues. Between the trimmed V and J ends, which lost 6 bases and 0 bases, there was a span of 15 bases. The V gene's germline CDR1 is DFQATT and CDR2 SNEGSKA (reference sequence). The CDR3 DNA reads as TGCAGTGCGTCCCTGGGTCGGAGCTCCTACAATGAGCAGTTCTTC. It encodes CSASLGRSSYNEQFF.

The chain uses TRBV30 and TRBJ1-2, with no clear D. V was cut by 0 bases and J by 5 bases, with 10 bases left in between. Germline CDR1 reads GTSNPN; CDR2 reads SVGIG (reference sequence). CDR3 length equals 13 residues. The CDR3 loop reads CAWSVGLSYGYTF. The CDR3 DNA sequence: TGTGCCTGGAGTGTAGGCCTCTCTTATGGCTACACCTTC. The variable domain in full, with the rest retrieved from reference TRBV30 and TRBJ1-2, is SQTIHQWPATLVQPVGSPLSLECTVEGTSNPNLYWYRQAAGRGLQLLFYSVGIGQISSEVPQNLSASRPQDRQFILSSKKLLLSDSGFYLCAWSVGLSYGYTFGSGTRLTVV.

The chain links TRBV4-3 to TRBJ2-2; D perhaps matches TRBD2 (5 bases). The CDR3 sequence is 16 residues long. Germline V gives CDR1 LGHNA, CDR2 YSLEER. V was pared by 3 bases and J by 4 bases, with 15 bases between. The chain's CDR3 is CASSQGPGIGTGELFF. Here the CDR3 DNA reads TGCGCCAGCAGCCAGGGTCCGGGGATCGGCACCGGGGAGCTGTTTTTT.